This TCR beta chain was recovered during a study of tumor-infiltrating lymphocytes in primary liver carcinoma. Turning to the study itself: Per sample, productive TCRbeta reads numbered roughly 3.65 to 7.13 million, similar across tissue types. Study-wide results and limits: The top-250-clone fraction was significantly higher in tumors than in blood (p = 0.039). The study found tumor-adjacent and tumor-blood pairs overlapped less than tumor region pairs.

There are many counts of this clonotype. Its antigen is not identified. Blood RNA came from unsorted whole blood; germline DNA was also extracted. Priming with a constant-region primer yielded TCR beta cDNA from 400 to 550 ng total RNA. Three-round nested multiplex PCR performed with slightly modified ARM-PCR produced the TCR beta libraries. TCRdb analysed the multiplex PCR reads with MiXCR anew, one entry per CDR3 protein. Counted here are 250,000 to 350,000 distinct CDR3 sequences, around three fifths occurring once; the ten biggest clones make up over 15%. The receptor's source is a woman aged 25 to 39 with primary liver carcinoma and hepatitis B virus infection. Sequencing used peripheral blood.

The CDR3, as DNA: TGTGCCAGTTTTAACACCGGGGAGCTGTTTTTT. The encoded protein is CASFNTGELFF. V is TRBV11-2 and J is TRBJ2-2, with D uncertain. This CDR3 has 11 amino acids. V was shortened by 9 bases and J by 2 bases, with 4 bases between the two germline ends. Germline V gives CDR1 SGHAT, CDR2 FQNNGV.